The entry that follows covers one TCR beta chain sequence. Trimming shortened V by 4 bases and J by 0 bases, and 11 bases separated the two germline ends. CDR3 length: 15 amino acids. Germline V gene lookup returns CDR1 SGDLS and CDR2 YYNGEE. The sample belongs to a study of blood T cell repertoires in COVID-19. Overall study context: Italy, Spain and the United States were the sources of the convalescent and acute COVID-19 samples. PBMCs, B-cell-depleted T cells, or T cells were the source of the cDNA or gDNA that made up the material.

As handled by the study authors: Reference gene primers were amplified, and this amplification served to estimate nucleated cell counts. Assay used: immunoSEQ multiplex PCR; TCRdb lists only in-frame clones, some missing. V, J and clone size are taken as reported in that table, and D and trimming were inferred from the DNA itself. The sample has 15,000 to 20,000 clones, 85% to 95% seen once; the top ten hold about 5.8%. The sequencing input was peripheral blood. This TCR was recovered from a human donor in a cohort sampled during active COVID-19. This chain uses TRBV9 with TRBJ2-1; D is undetermined. The CDR3 DNA sequence: TGTGCCAGCAGCTACGCCCTTAGCTCCTACAATGAGCAGTTCTTC. This gives the protein CASSYALSSYNEQFF.